The text below deals with one TCR beta chain. CDR1 is LNHDA and CDR2 is SQIVND in the germline V gene (reference sequence). The CDR3 is made up of 16 amino acids. Unmatched junction bases numbered 14, after V lost 4 bases and J lost 12 bases. The data were produced by immunoSEQ multiplex PCR, yet TCRdb's version contains in-frame clones alone and is incomplete. Of roughly 100,000 clones listed, about 90% are singletons. These data originate in a study of T cell changes during pregnancy in multiple sclerosis. This receptor was obtained from a female donor with multiple sclerosis, enrolled in a pregnancy study. Material: peripheral blood, obtained before pregnancy. This chain links TRBV19 with TRBJ1-6, with 8 bases aligning to TRBD1. The CDR3 coding sequence is TGTGCCAGTAGTAGCAGGGGGCAAGGAATTCGTTTACCCCTCCACTTT. Protein product: CASSSRGQGIRLPLHF.